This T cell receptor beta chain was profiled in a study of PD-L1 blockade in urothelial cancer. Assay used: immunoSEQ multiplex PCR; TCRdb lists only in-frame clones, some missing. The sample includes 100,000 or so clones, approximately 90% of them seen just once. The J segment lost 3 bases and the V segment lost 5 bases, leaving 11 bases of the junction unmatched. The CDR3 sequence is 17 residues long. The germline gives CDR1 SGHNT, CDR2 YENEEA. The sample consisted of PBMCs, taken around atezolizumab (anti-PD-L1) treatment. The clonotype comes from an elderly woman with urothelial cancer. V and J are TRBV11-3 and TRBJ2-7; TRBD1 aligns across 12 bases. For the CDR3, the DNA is TGTGCCAGCAGCACCGGGGGGACAGGGGGCTCCGACTACGAGCAGTACTTC. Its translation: CASSTGGTGGSDYEQYF.